What follows is one T cell receptor beta chain and its context. Source study methods: From reference gene primer amplification, estimates of nucleated cell counts were derived. Profiled with immunoSEQ multiplex PCR; TCRdb holds only in-frame clones, not every one. V, J and clone size are those of that table, while D and trimming were read from the DNA. The sample lists some 300,000 clones; approximately 88% were seen once. The sample comes from a study of blood T cell repertoires in COVID-19. The V end was cut by 4 bases, the J end by 3 bases, with 14 bases between. This CDR3 region has 14 residues. The V gene's germline CDR1 is SGDLS and CDR2 YYNGEE.

The rearrangement joins TRBV9 to TRBJ2-7; D may be TRBD1 (5 bases). This TCR derives from a woman in her twenties or thirties who had recovered from COVID-19. Sequences were obtained from peripheral blood. CDR3 DNA: TGTGCCAGCAGCCCACGACAGACGCACTACGAGCAGTACTTC. Amino acids: CASSPRQTHYEQYF.